This T cell receptor (beta chain) comes out of a study of shared clonotypes between healthy human individuals. Study-level results: Several donors had about 5% of their naive CD4 clonotypes in common.

Tens of thousands of T cell genomes, or about 200 ng DNA, went into the sorted-subset replicate PCRs. Only in-frame clones appear in the TCRdb table, and some are missing; sequencing was by immunoSEQ multiplex PCR. The sample contains hundreds of thousands of clones, more than 70% of which appear only once. As for this clone: Antigen unknown.

Germline V CDR1 and CDR2: MNHNS, SASEGT. The J segment lost 3 bases and the V segment lost 4 bases, leaving 5 bases of the junction unmatched. This CDR3 spans 15 amino acids. The sequencing input was memory CD4+ T cells sorted from blood. Noted subset: CD45RA-negative fraction. The TCR sequence derives from a woman aged 25 to 39 in good health. V is TRBV6-1 and J is TRBJ1-2, with 10 positions matching TRBD1. The CDR3 sequence is CASSGAGTGDYGYTF. The CDR3 bases are TGTGCCAGCAGTGGGGCCGGGACAGGGGACTATGGCTACACCTTC.